One sample yielded the 26 T cell receptor beta chains listed below, sequenced in a study of blood T cell repertoires in COVID-19. The assay was immunoSEQ multiplex PCR, and TCRdb's table has in-frame clones only and misses some. The sample records 250,000 to 300,000 clones, nearly 90% being singletons. Sequencing used peripheral blood. These receptors all stem from a woman in her fifties or sixties with COVID-19, enrolled during active disease.

This clone was picked up a small number of times. V is TRBV14 and J is TRBJ1-5; tentative D call: TRBD1 (5 bases). The CDR3 is 15 amino acids. Trimming stripped 4 bases from V and 2 bases from J, with 12 bases between. Per germline, CDR1 SGHDN and CDR2 FVKESK. The CDR3 loop reads CASSRGGLGNQPQHF. CDR3 sequence (DNA): TGTGCCAGCAGCCGGGGGGGTTTGGGCAATCAGCCCCAGCATTTT.

V and J are TRBV5-4 and TRBJ1-1; D remains ambiguous. The germline gives CDR1 SGHNT, CDR2 YYREEE (reference sequence). CDR3 length: 16 amino acids. V was clipped by 4 bases and J by 0 bases, with 16 bases between them. DNA of the CDR3: TGTGCCAGCAGCCTTAGCAGCATCAGCCTGAACACTGAAGCTTTCTTT. As protein: CASSLSSISLNTEAFF.

This chain joins TRBV3-1 (or the pseudogene TRBV3-2) and TRBJ2-7, with no clear D. V gave up 1 base and J gave up 2 bases, with 6 bases separating them. Looked up from germline, CDR1 is LGHDT and CDR2 is YNNKEL (reference sequence). The CDR3 totals 13 residues. The CDR3 loop reads CASSQGGTYEQYF. As DNA, the CDR3 is TGTGCCAGCAGCCAAGGCGGAACCTACGAGCAGTACTTC.

The chain is built from TRBV21-1 and TRBJ1-1; the table names TRBD1, a call not compared with the DNA. TRBV21-1 is marked as a pseudogene. The CDR3 sequence is 12 residues long. Written as DNA, the CDR3 is TGTGCCAACAACGACAGGACCACTGAAGCTTTCTTT. The encoded protein is CANNDRTTEAFF.

This clone came up a few times. This chain links TRBV5-1 with TRBJ2-7; D perhaps matches TRBD1 (5 bases). This CDR3 has 14 residues. The germline CDR1 and CDR2 sequences are SGHRS and YFSETQ. Deletions cut 3 bases from V and 4 bases from J, with 14 bases between. The CDR3 loop reads CASSSDIRTYEQYF. The DNA of the CDR3 is TGCGCCAGCAGCTCGGACATACGTACGTACGAGCAGTACTTC.

The V gene is TRBV19, the J gene TRBJ1-1; D possibly corresponds to TRBD1 (6 bases). The germline V and J ends were trimmed by 3 bases and 1 base, with 15 bases remaining between them. The CDR3 totals 16 residues. CDR1 is LNHDA, CDR2 SQIVND, per germline (reference sequence). CDR3 in DNA: TGTGCCAGTAGTATTATCGGCAGGGGTCGGAACACTGAAGCTTTCTTT. Residues: CASSIIGRGRNTEAFF.

V usage is TRBV5-1 and J usage is TRBJ2-5; D gene unclear. V was cut by 0 bases and J by 5 bases, with 8 bases left in between. The CDR3 runs 13 residues. Germline V gene lookup returns CDR1 SGHRS and CDR2 YFSETQ. Here the CDR3 DNA reads TGCGCCAGCAGCTTGGTGACCGGGGAGACCCAGTACTTC. It translates to CASSLVTGETQYF.

The chain has TRBV19 and TRBJ2-7; 9 positions agree with TRBD2. CDR3 length equals 14 residues. Per germline, CDR1 LNHDA and CDR2 SQIVND (reference sequence). The V and J ends lost 5 bases and 2 bases, in that order; junction bases with no gene match: 4. CDR3 in amino acids: CASSRGLAPYEQYF. In DNA form, the CDR3 reads TGTGCCAGTAGTCGGGGACTAGCCCCCTACGAGCAGTACTTC.

The chain carries TRBV4-3 and TRBJ1-4; TRBD1 might be the D (5 bases). V lost 0 bases to trimming and J lost 0 bases, with 5 bases between them. Germline V gene data show CDR1 as LGHNA and CDR2 as YSLEER. The CDR3 runs to 15 residues. The CDR3 DNA reads as TGCGCCAGCAGCCAAGACAGGGCAACTAATGAAAAACTGTTTTTT. As protein: CASSQDRATNEKLFF.

To note about this clone: Additional DNA sequences in this sample encode the identical CDR3. The rearrangement joins TRBV3-1 (or the pseudogene TRBV3-2) to TRBJ1-2; D not certain. Germline V gene lookup returns CDR1 LGHDT and CDR2 YNNKEL (reference sequence). The germline V and J ends were trimmed by 1 base and 5 bases, with 2 bases remaining between them. CDR3 length: 11 residues. DNA for the CDR3: TGTGCCAGCAGCCAAGCGTATGGCTACACCTTC. As protein: CASSQAYGYTF.

J is TRBJ1-3 and V is TRBV30; D is unresolved. The CDR3 loop spans 15 amino acids. From germline, CDR1 is GTSNPN and CDR2 SVGIG (reference sequence). Trimming removed 5 bases at V and 0 bases at J, with 14 bases between. Written as DNA, the CDR3 is TGTGCCTGGGGGCCAGGACTGCTCTCTGGAAACACCATATATTTT. Its translation: CAWGPGLLSGNTIYF.

The rearrangement joins TRBV5-4 to TRBJ1-2; 7 positions match TRBD1. The trim removed 5 bases at V and 2 bases at J, leaving 3 bases unmatched. CDR1 is SGHNT and CDR2 is YYREEE in the germline V gene (reference sequence). The CDR3 length is 13 residues. For the CDR3, the DNA is TGTGCCAGCAGGGCGGGACAGAACTATGGCTACACCTTC. Amino acid sequence: CASRAGQNYGYTF. Filled out from reference TRBV5-4 and TRBJ1-2, the complete variable domain reads ETGVTQSPTHLIKTRGQQVTLRCSSQSGHNTVSWYQQALGQGPQFIFQYYREEENGRGNFPPRFSGLQFPNYSSELNVNALELDDSALYLCASRAGQNYGYTFGSGTRLTVV.

J is TRBJ1-4 and V is TRBV3-1 (or the pseudogene TRBV3-2); D possibly corresponds to TRBD1 (6 bases). CDR1 LGHDT and CDR2 YNNKEL come from the germline V gene (reference sequence). The CDR3 is made up of 14 amino acids. V lost 5 bases and J lost 4, with 11 bases in between. The CDR3 region is CASSASDSNEKLFF. CDR3 coding DNA: TGTGCCAGCAGCGCTTCGGACAGTAATGAAAAACTGTTTTTT.

This chain links TRBV12-3 or TRBV12-4 with TRBJ2-5; D is uncertain. The CDR3 is 11 amino acids. Trimming stripped 3 bases from V and 5 bases from J, with 4 bases between. CDR3 region: CASSLEETQYF. The CDR3 DNA reads as TGTGCCAGCAGTTTGGAGGAGACCCAGTACTTC.

The J gene is TRBJ1-1, the V gene TRBV4-3; possibly TRBD1 for D (5 bases). The CDR3 is made up of 16 amino acids. Per germline, CDR1 LGHNA and CDR2 YSLEER. The V end was cut by 4 bases, the J end by 4 bases, with 19 bases between. The CDR3 spells CASSPLVGGAATEAFF. CDR3 bases: TGCGCCAGCAGCCCCCTCGTGGGAGGGGCGGCCACTGAAGCTTTCTTT.

This clone has a single count. The chain is built from TRBV5-4 and TRBJ1-4; D perhaps matches TRBD1 (6 bases). Between the trimmed V and J ends, which lost 4 bases and 3 bases, there was a span of 10 bases. The CDR3 extends over 14 amino acids. Germline CDR1 reads SGHNT; CDR2 reads YYREEE (reference sequence). CDR3 amino acids: CASSEQGSNEKLFF. The CDR3 DNA is TGTGCCAGCAGCGAACAGGGTTCTAATGAAAAACTGTTTTTT. Combining the CDR3 with reference TRBV5-4 and TRBJ1-4 gives the whole variable domain ETGVTQSPTHLIKTRGQQVTLRCSSQSGHNTVSWYQQALGQGPQFIFQYYREEENGRGNFPPRFSGLQFPNYSSELNVNALELDDSALYLCASSEQGSNEKLFFGSGTQLSVL.

The chain carries TRBV11-2 and TRBJ2-3; 7 nucleotides line up with TRBD1. V shed 7 bases and J 3 bases; nucleotides not matched to a gene: 7. CDR3 size: 14 residues. The germline V gene has CDR1 SGHAT and CDR2 FQNNGV. The CDR3 region has the DNA TGTGCCAGCACGACAGGGATAGAGACAGATACGCAGTATTTT. Residues: CASTTGIETDTQYF. Combining the CDR3 with reference TRBV11-2 and TRBJ2-3 gives the whole variable domain EAGVAQSPRYKIIEKRQSVAFWCNPISGHATLYWYQQILGQGPKLLIQFQNNGVVDDSQLPKDRFSAERLKGVDSTLKIQPAKLEDSAVYLCASTTGIETDTQYFGPGTRLTVL.

The chain links TRBV7-2 to TRBJ2-1; no definite D call. The CDR3 is made up of 16 amino acids. Trimming removed 5 bases from V and 6 bases from J, with 20 bases in between. Germline lookup yields CDR1 SGHTA and CDR2 FQGNSA. The CDR3 here is CASSRGQTLNGNEQFF. The CDR3 DNA sequence: TGTGCCAGCAGCCGTGGGCAGACCCTTAATGGCAATGAGCAGTTCTTC.

This chain uses TRBV7-9 with TRBJ2-1, with TRBD1 matching over 8 bases. With 3 bases clipped from V and 2 bases from J, the junction kept 6 bases outside the gene matches. The germline CDR1 and CDR2 sequences are SEHNR and FQNEAQ (reference sequence). CDR3 length: 16 amino acids. For the CDR3, the DNA is TGTGCCAGCAGCTTGAGTCCGGACAGGGCCTACAATGAGCAGTTCTTC. Translation: CASSLSPDRAYNEQFF.

The chain combines TRBV7-9 with TRBJ2-3; a weak D match, TRBD2 (7 bases). V was clipped by 1 base and J by 1 base, with 12 bases between them. The CDR3 runs to 16 residues. Germline loops: CDR1 SEHNR, CDR2 FQNEAQ (reference sequence). This CDR3 reads CASSLGTGGGTDTQYF. DNA of the CDR3: TGTGCCAGCAGCTTAGGGACGGGGGGCGGCACAGATACGCAGTATTTT.

The chain couples TRBV12-2 to TRBJ1-1; no DNA check was done on the table's D call, TRBD1. TRBV12-2 is labeled a pseudogene. The length of the CDR3 is 12 residues. This CDR3 is CASRSRTGEAFF. CDR3 coding DNA: TGTGCAAGTCGCTCAAGGACAGGGGAAGCTTTCTTT.

The V call is TRBV2, the J call TRBJ1-5; weak D call: TRBD1 (5 bases). V lost 0 bases and J 7 bases, leaving 16 bases between the germline ends. CDR3 size: 16 residues. Looked up from germline, CDR1 is SNHLY and CDR2 is FYNNEI. The CDR3 here is CASSEAPLGAFQPQHF. DNA for the CDR3: TGTGCCAGCAGTGAAGCGCCGCTAGGGGCTTTCCAGCCCCAGCATTTT.

The chain is built from TRBV7-2 and TRBJ1-4, with a possible D match to TRBD1 (5 bases). The V end was cut by 6 bases, the J end by 0 bases, with 11 bases between. The CDR3 runs 15 residues. CDR1 is SGHTA and CDR2 is FQGNSA in the germline V gene. DNA of the CDR3: TGTGCCAGCAGACCAACAGGCTCAACTAATGAAAAACTGTTTTTT. Translating it yields CASRPTGSTNEKLFF.

The V call is TRBV20-1, the J call TRBJ2-5; D unresolved. Per germline, CDR1 DFQATT and CDR2 SNEGSKA (reference sequence). This CDR3 has 11 amino acids. The ends were cut back, 5 bases at V and 5 bases at J, with 9 bases in the middle. The CDR3 is CSASPEETQYF. CDR3 DNA sequence: TGCAGTGCTTCCCCGGAGGAGACCCAGTACTTC.

The J gene is TRBJ1-2, the V gene TRBV6-5, with 8 bases lining up with TRBD1. Germline V gene lookup returns CDR1 MNHEY and CDR2 SVGAGI. This CDR3 comprises 14 residues. V was pared by 5 bases and J by 4 bases, with 6 bases of the junction left unmatched. The CDR3: CASSTRQGSYGYTF. CDR3 nucleotide sequence: TGTGCCAGCAGTACTCGACAGGGGAGCTATGGCTACACCTTC.

The chain couples TRBV6-2 or TRBV6-3 to TRBJ2-5; 10 bases line up with TRBD2. Trimming at V came to 5 bases and at J to 1 base, leaving 7 bases not matched to a gene. The CDR3 length is 16 residues. Germline V gene data show CDR1 as MNHEY and CDR2 as SVGEGT. The CDR3: CASSQGTSEPQETQYF. Written as DNA, the CDR3 is TGTGCCAGCAGTCAAGGGACTAGCGAGCCCCAAGAGACCCAGTACTTC.